The T cell receptor (beta chain) described here comes from a study of shared clonotypes between healthy human individuals (dated by TCRdb to 2019 to 2021). As for the study more broadly: A couple of women and a few men aged 18 to 49 years were included in the cohort. For each donor, CD4 naive and CD4 memory were each run on three plates, CD8 naive on two plates, and CD8 memory on one plate. Libraries were prepared and TCR repertoires were sequenced by different laboratories using diverse techniques, in order to increase sequencing depth and limit assay-specific biases. To estimate repertoire size and how much clonotype sharing occurs between individuals, the study deeply sequenced the blood TCR repertoires of about five healthy adults. Between about 0.85 and 8.9 billion PBMCs per donor were obtained by leukapheresis. The investigation overall reported the following: About 4.5% of naive CD4, more than 3% of naive CD8, 2.3% of memory CD4, and over 0.35% of memory CD8 clonotypes were shared across a few donors. Because the study included a small number of donors, the genetic and exposure-history diversity represented was limited. Pairwise subsampling indicated that sequencing depth was expected to affect the degree of clonotype sharing among donors. Compared with non-shared clonotypes, the clonotypes found in all four sorted-subset donors had higher generation probabilities. Naive subsets generally had larger estimated clonotype richness than memory subsets. Sampling was restricted to blood, and TCR repertoires in tissues likely differ from the TCR repertoires found in blood. Even with the large sequencing depth, rarefaction of the sorted-subset datasets indicated that sequencing was incomplete.

Donors were healthy HIV-negative adults with no recently reported acute infections or vaccinations. Every donor was a Caucasian adult residing in Nashville, Tennessee, USA. Magnetic negative selection was used to enrich CD4+ T cells, after which naive cells were positively selected on CD45RA and the negative fraction became the memory subset. Blood was obtained by leukapheresis, after which PBMCs were separated by Ficoll-Histopaque density gradient centrifugation and cryopreserved in liquid nitrogen vapor phase. Analytical flow cytometry was used to check the purity and quantity of each magnetically sorted T cell population. From each sorted fraction, genomic DNA was isolated and quantified by UV absorbance on a Nanodrop 2000c. The CDR3 goes from the cysteine to the phenylalanine over 16 residues. The entry retains the CDR3 DNA only, 48 bases that are in frame from base 1. The germline V gene sets CDR1 to SGDLS and CDR2 to YYNGEE. V lost 4 bases and J lost 4 bases; the stretch between them is 18 bases long.

TCR CDR3 regions were amplified from genomic DNA by multiplex PCR using the deep immunoSEQ assay. Extracted genomic DNA from each cell subset was spread evenly across all wells of several immunoSEQ 96-well plates, with each plate serving as a replicate. For sorted subsets, 200 to 250 ng of genomic DNA, equivalent to around 30,000 T cell genomes, went into each replicate PCR. Purified libraries were quantified with a Qubit 3.0 fluorometer, sized on a Bioanalyzer 2100, and re-quantified with the KAPA Library Quantification kit. Every immunoSEQ 96-well plate was sequenced on a separate single-read 150-cycle Illumina NextSeq 550 flow cell. Regarding the original processing steps: Because the immunoSEQ output included only junctional sequences and no quality scores, the filtering could not be the same as the filtering used for full-length reads. Sequences were annotated with PyIR, a Python wrapper for IgBLAST v1.9, using IMGT germline references to assign V/J genes and CDR3. Any read was removed if the V/J assignment was weak (E-value above 1e-6), the CDR3 was missing, or the read contained stop codons, out-of-frame junctions, or ambiguous translated residues. V3J clonotypes were defined as sequences sharing an identical inferred V gene, J gene, and CDR3 amino acid sequence. Percentage overlap between repertoires was computed as shared unique clonotypes divided by the size of the smaller repertoire. Richness of each repertoire was evaluated using RTK rarefaction, the Chao1 estimator, and Recon v2.1 estimates of unobserved clonotypes. OLGA was used to compute generation probabilities for all TCRbeta clonotypes that the gDNA method yielded from a few donors. The table comes from immuneACCESS by way of TCRdb, which keeps in-frame sequences with V and J called. Part of the clones is missing from these tables; in studies checked, under half for an unresolved V gene and the rest for unknown reasons. That table is the source of V, J and clone size, and D and trimming were worked out from the DNA. This sample has approximately 2.5 million clones in its table, and approximately 94% of those were observed once. The ten largest clonotypes hold around 0.15% of the sample.

Regarding this clone: What this receptor recognizes is not known. Per-base quality was not reported, and no clone a single base away is much larger than it.

The sequencing sample was made of naive CD4+ T cells sorted from blood. According to the study, the label for this sample's cell subset or site signals: CD45RA+ positively selected. The source is a man younger than 30 in good health. The V gene is TRBV9 and the J gene is TRBJ1-3; the D gene is perhaps TRBD1, on 5 matching bases. The CDR3 protein is CASSTRGDREGNTIYF. The DNA sequence follows: TGTGCCAGCAGCACCCGGGGGGACCGAGAAGGAAACACCATATATTTT.